Listed here are 10 T cell receptor beta chains from one sample, sequenced in a study of shared T cell receptors in the human thymus. Generated by immunoSEQ multiplex PCR, the TCRdb table keeps only in-frame clones and is missing some. The sample yields 640,000 or so clones, more than 70% seen once. These sequences were also reported in another study, on human thymus T cells.

The sequencing sample was made of thymocytes. These receptors originate from a boy in the first two years of life with a congenital heart defect.

This clone was seen only once. The chain's CDR3 is CASSFTPTGTYEQYF. DNA of the CDR3: TGCGCCAGCAGCTTCACACCGACGGGGACCTACGAGCAGTACTTC. This chain uses TRBV5-1 with TRBJ2-7; the D gene is possibly TRBD2 (5 bases). The CDR3 sequence is 15 residues long. CDR1 SGHRS and CDR2 YFSETQ come from the germline V gene. The V end lost 2 bases, the J end lost 2 bases, and 14 bases lay between the germline ends.

V usage is TRBV5-1 and J usage is TRBJ1-1; unclear D gene. This CDR3 is 16 amino acids long. The ends were cut back, 4 bases at V and 0 bases at J, with 16 bases in the middle. CDR1 is SGHRS, CDR2 YFSETQ, per germline. CDR3 region: CASSPDQIRMNTEAFF. CDR3 in DNA: TGCGCCAGCAGCCCCGATCAGATCCGAATGAACACTGAAGCTTTCTTT.

This clone was counted a few times. The chain joins TRBV27 to TRBJ2-3; D not certain. The CDR3 has 14 amino acids. V was cut by 4 bases and J by 4 bases, with 12 bases left in between. Germline V gene data show CDR1 as MNHEY and CDR2 as SMNVEV (reference sequence). The CDR3 spells CASSSAQIPDTQYF. The DNA for the CDR3 is TGTGCCAGCAGTTCCGCACAAATTCCAGATACGCAGTATTTT.

The rearrangement joins TRBV4-3 to TRBJ1-6; D possibly corresponds to TRBD1 (6 bases). The CDR3 has 16 residues. The germline V gene encodes CDR1 LGHNA and CDR2 YSLEER. Trimming pared 4 bases from V and 9 bases from J, leaving 19 bases between. In DNA form, the CDR3 reads TGCGCCAGCAGCCCCGGAGGACAGACGCTAGGTTCACCCCTCCACTTT. Translated, it gives CASSPGGQTLGSPLHF.

This chain uses TRBV27 with TRBJ2-1; 11 nucleotides agree with TRBD2. Germline V CDR1 and CDR2: MNHEY, SMNVEV (reference sequence). The CDR3 extends over 14 amino acids. The V and J ends lost 3 bases and 9 bases, in that order; junction bases with no gene match: 4. In DNA form, the CDR3 reads TGTGCCAGCAGTTTGCTAGCGGGAGGTGGTGAGCAGTTCTTC. Translated: CASSLLAGGGEQFF.

V is TRBV15 and J is TRBJ2-7; 7 nucleotides line up with TRBD1. Germline CDR1 LNHNV, CDR2 YYDKDF (reference sequence). The CDR3 length is 15 residues. J lost 2 bases, V lost 2 bases, and 6 bases had no gene match. The CDR3 protein is CATSRNRGHTYEQYF. The CDR3 nucleotides are TGTGCCACCAGCAGAAACAGGGGTCATACCTACGAGCAGTACTTC. Complete variable domain (other parts from reference TRBV15 and TRBJ2-7): DAMVIQNPRYQVTQFGKPVTLSCSQTLNHNVMYWYQQKSSQAPKLLFHYYDKDFNNEADTPDNFQSRRPNTSFCFLDIRSPGLGDTAMYLCATSRNRGHTYEQYFGPGTRLTVT.

J is TRBJ1-1 and V is TRBV27, with D unclear. This CDR3 region has 15 residues. Per germline, CDR1 MNHEY and CDR2 SMNVEV (reference sequence). The ends were cut back, 4 bases at V and 1 base at J, with 13 bases in the middle. For the CDR3, the DNA is TGTGCCAGCAGTTGCCCAGAAGGAGAGAACACTGAAGCTTTCTTT. The encoded protein is CASSCPEGENTEAFF.

V usage is TRBV7-8 and J usage is TRBJ2-6, with D possibly matching TRBD1 (5 bases). CDR1 SGHVS and CDR2 FQNEAQ come from the germline V gene. The V gene lost 8 bases and the J gene lost 0 bases, with 17 bases spanning the gap. The CDR3 is 17 residues long. CDR3 residues: CASLFLTESSGANVLTF. The CDR3 nucleotides read TGTGCCAGCCTTTTTTTGACAGAGAGCTCTGGGGCCAACGTCCTGACTTTC. Using reference TRBV7-8 and TRBJ2-6 for the parts outside the CDR3, the full variable domain is GAGVSQSPRYKVAKRGQDVALRCDPISGHVSLFWYQQALGQGPEFLTYFQNEAQLDKSGLPSDRFFAERPEGSVSTLKIQRTQQEDSAVYLCASLFLTESSGANVLTFGAGSRLTVL.

The chain employs TRBV5-1 and TRBJ2-7; a weak D match, TRBD2 (5 bases). Germline V lookup: CDR1 SGHRS, CDR2 YFSETQ. This CDR3 has 16 residues. The V end was cut by 2 bases, the J end by 0 bases, with 15 bases between. The CDR3 spells CASSFYSREPSYEQYF. CDR3 in DNA: TGCGCCAGCAGCTTCTATTCCCGGGAACCCTCCTACGAGCAGTACTTC. Full variable domain (missing parts from reference TRBV5-1 and TRBJ2-7): KAGVTQTPRYLIKTRGQQVTLSCSPISGHRSVSWYQQTPGQGLQFLFEYFSETQRNKGNFPGRFSGRQFSNSRSEMNVSTLELGDSALYLCASSFYSREPSYEQYFGPGTRLTVT.

This sequence joins TRBV28 and TRBJ1-6; a possible D gene is TRBD1 (5 bases). Trimming shortened V by 2 bases and J by 2 bases, and 13 bases separated the two germline ends. The germline CDR1 and CDR2 sequences are MDHEN and SYDVKM. The CDR3 spans 17 residues. The CDR3 region has the DNA TGTGCCAGCAGTTTAGGGCCGCGGGGACCCTATAATTCACCCCTCCACTTT. It is translated as CASSLGPRGPYNSPLHF.